These 2 T cell receptor beta chains originate from one sample sequenced in a study of cytomegalovirus exposure and HLA in healthy donors (dated by TCRdb to about 2017). The library was prepared using the immunoSEQ multiplex PCR assay. For the multiplex PCR, a mixture combining 60 forward primers for TCR Vbeta segments and 13 reverse primers for TCR Jbeta segments was used. TCRdb limited this immuneACCESS table to in-frame rearrangements with V and J called. A share of clones is missing; checked studies link under half to unresolved V genes, and the rest is unexplained. Recorded for this sample are approximately 170,000 clones; approximately 81% of them occurred a single time. The ten most abundant clones make up approximately 2.5% of the sample. The sample was PBMCs. The origin of the receptors is a man aged 25-45 years in good health and CMV-seropositive.

The V call is TRBV30, the J call TRBJ1-1, with TRBD1 as a possible D gene (5 bases). The V gene's germline CDR1 is GTSNPN and CDR2 SVGIG (reference sequence). The CDR3 consists of 12 residues. Trimming removed 4 bases from V and 8 bases from J, with 14 bases in between. CDR3 protein: CAWTPGLGEAFF. The CDR3 coding sequence is TGTGCCTGGACCCCGGGACTCGGCGAAGCTTTCTTT.

V and J are TRBV25-1 and TRBJ2-3; D might be TRBD1 (5 bases). Germline values: CDR1 MGHDK, CDR2 SYGVNS. There are 15 residues in the CDR3. Trimming stripped 4 bases from V and 0 bases from J, with 11 bases between. CDR3 DNA sequence: TGTGCCAGCAGTGGGTATGGGGCTAGCACAGATACGCAGTATTTT. Translation: CASSGYGASTDTQYF.